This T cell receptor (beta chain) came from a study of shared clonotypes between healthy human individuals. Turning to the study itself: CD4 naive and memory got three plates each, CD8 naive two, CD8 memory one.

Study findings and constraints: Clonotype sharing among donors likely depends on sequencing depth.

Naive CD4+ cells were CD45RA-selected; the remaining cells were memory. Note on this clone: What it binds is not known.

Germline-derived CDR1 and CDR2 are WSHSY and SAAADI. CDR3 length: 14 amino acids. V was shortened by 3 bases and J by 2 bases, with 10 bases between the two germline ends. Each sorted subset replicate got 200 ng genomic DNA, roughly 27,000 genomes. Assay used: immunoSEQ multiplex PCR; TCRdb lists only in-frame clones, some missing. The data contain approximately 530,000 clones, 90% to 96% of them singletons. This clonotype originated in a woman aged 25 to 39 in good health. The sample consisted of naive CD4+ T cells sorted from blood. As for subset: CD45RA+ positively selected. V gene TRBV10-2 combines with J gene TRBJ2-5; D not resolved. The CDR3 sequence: CASSDSGKQETQYF. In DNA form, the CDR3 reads TGCGCCAGCAGTGATAGTGGCAAACAAGAGACCCAGTACTTC.